The 21 T cell receptor beta chains below were found in one sample sequenced in a study of T cell repertoires in cytomegalovirus infection. The antigens these receptors bind are not known. Each CDR3 protein gets one entry after TCRdb re-called the reads with MiXCR. Among roughly 340,000 distinct CDR3 sequences listed, almost 30% were seen once. Sequencing used cultured PBMCs, obtained from culture after CMV antigen stimulation. All receptors derive from a human donor in good health (CMV status not recorded). Some clones in this sample may be carry-over from other donors' samples.

V and J are TRBV5-1 and TRBJ1-2; 10 nucleotides agree with TRBD1. Per the germline V gene, CDR1 is SGHRS and CDR2 is YFSETQ. The CDR3 loop spans 14 amino acids. After removal of 6 bases from V and 6 bases from J, the junction contained 8 bases not matched to a gene. DNA for the CDR3: TGCGCCAGCACTCGACAGGGGGCAGGGGATGGCTACACCTTC. Its protein is CASTRQGAGDGYTF.

In its sample, this clonotype was seen many times. V usage is TRBV7-2 and J usage is TRBJ2-3; tentative D call: TRBD2 (5 bases). V lost 1 base and J 2 bases, leaving 7 bases between the germline ends. The CDR3 covers 14 residues. The germline V gene has CDR1 SGHTA and CDR2 FQGNSA. The CDR3 DNA reads TGTGCCAGCAGCTTAGGACTATACACAGATACGCAGTATTTT. Protein sequence: CASSLGLYTDTQYF. The variable domain in full, with the rest retrieved from reference TRBV7-2 and TRBJ2-3, is GAGVSQSPSNKVTEKGKDVELRCDPISGHTALYWYRQSLGQGLEFLIYFQGNSAPDKSGLPSDRFSAERTGGSVSTLTIQRTQQEDSAVYLCASSLGLYTDTQYFGPGTRLTVL.

This clonotype was found a few times. This chain links TRBV12-3 or TRBV12-4 with TRBJ1-1, with 10 bases fitting TRBD1. The junction had 11 bases not matched to a gene; V was cut back by 5 bases and J by 2 bases. The CDR3 extends over 17 amino acids. The DNA of the CDR3 is TGTGCCAGCAGTGACCAGACAGGGGGCCTTCATAACACTGAAGCTTTCTTT. Its translation: CASSDQTGGLHNTEAFF.

The chain is built from TRBV7-9 and TRBJ2-2; D remains unclear. V lost 5 bases to trimming and J lost 0 bases, with 10 bases between them. This CDR3 is 15 amino acids long. Germline CDR1 is SEHNR and CDR2 is FQNEAQ (reference sequence). The DNA for the CDR3 is TGTGCCAGCAGCCCCCGGAGCCCGAACACCGGGGAGCTGTTTTTT. Amino acids: CASSPRSPNTGELFF.

Many counts were recorded for this clonotype. The chain links TRBV7-2 to TRBJ1-5; TRBD1 matches 8 bases. This CDR3 spans 15 amino acids. Per the germline V gene, CDR1 is SGHTA and CDR2 is FQGNSA. Losses at the gene ends were 5 bases for V and 7 bases for J; bases not matched to a gene: 10. The CDR3 DNA is TGTGCCAGCAGCAGCGGACAGGGTAGGCAACAGCCCCAGCATTTT. Encoded protein: CASSSGQGRQQPQHF.

V and J are TRBV12-3 or TRBV12-4 and TRBJ2-7, with 9 nucleotides matching TRBD2. Trimming at V came to 6 bases and at J to 3 bases, leaving 18 bases not matched to a gene. CDR3 length: 18 residues. The CDR3 sequence: CASRHYGLRASGNYEQYF. The CDR3 coding sequence is TGTGCCAGCAGACACTACGGGTTGCGGGCTAGCGGGAACTACGAGCAGTACTTC.

This clonotype was detected only once. J is TRBJ1-2 and V is TRBV7-3; 8 bases are a match to TRBD1. The V segment lost 5 bases and the J segment 3 bases; nucleotides outside the gene matches: 2. Germline assignment: CDR1 SGHTA and CDR2 FQGTGA. This CDR3 contains 13 residues. DNA for the CDR3: TGTGCCAGCAGCGTGGACAGGGACTATGGCTACACCTTC. It codes for CASSVDRDYGYTF.

CDR3 sequence: CSASLQGDEAFF. CDR3 nucleotide sequence: TGCAGTGCTAGCTTACAGGGGGATGAAGCTTTCTTT. The rearrangement links TRBV20-1 to TRBJ1-1; TRBD1 matches at 8 bases. Germline V gene sequence: CDR1 DFQATT, CDR2 SNEGSKA (reference sequence). This CDR3 region has 12 residues. V gave up 3 bases and J gave up 7 bases; unmatched junction bases: 4.

This clonotype was observed a handful of times. The chain combines TRBV12-5 with TRBJ1-5, with D possibly TRBD1 on 5 matching bases. With 3 bases removed from V and 9 bases from J, the gap between germline ends came to 12 bases. Germline V gene sequence: CDR1 LGHNT, CDR2 FRNRAP. CDR3 length: 13 residues. The CDR3: CASGLGVQGPQHF. The CDR3 bases are TGTGCTAGTGGTTTAGGGGTTCAGGGGCCCCAGCATTTT. The full variable domain, with the rest looked up from reference TRBV12-5 and TRBJ1-5, is DARVTQTPRHKVTEMGQEVTMRCQPILGHNTVFWYRQTMMQGLELLAYFRNRAPLDDSGMPKDRFSAEMPDATLATLKIQPSEPRDSAVYFCASGLGVQGPQHFGDGTRLSIL.

The table lists this clonotype with a few counts. CDR3 sequence: CASSYKRRPVEEQFF. The CDR3 region has the DNA TGTGCCAGCAGTTACAAACGTCGCCCCGTAGAGGAGCAGTTCTTC. V and J are TRBV6-5 and TRBJ2-1; D is uncertain. The CDR3 extends over 15 amino acids. Deletions cut 2 bases from V and 10 bases from J, with 18 bases between. The germline V gene encodes CDR1 MNHEY and CDR2 SVGAGI.

The chain carries TRBV6-6 and TRBJ2-1, with D possibly called TRBD1 or TRBD2 (6 bases each). From germline, CDR1 is MNHNY and CDR2 SVGAGI (reference sequence). This CDR3 is built from 15 residues. The V end was cut by 5 bases, the J end by 9 bases, with 20 bases between. The CDR3: CASSPSGAQRGEQFF. CDR3 nucleotide sequence: TGTGCCAGCAGTCCCTCGGGGGCCCAACGAGGTGAGCAGTTCTTC.

This clonotype turned up a few times. CDR3 protein: CASSSALYYSGEQYF. The CDR3 nucleotides read TGTGCCAGCAGTTCTGCCCTCTACTATAGCGGTGAGCAGTATTTT. The V and J genes are TRBV28 and TRBJ2-3; TRBD2 is a possible D gene (6 bases). Germline V gene sequence: CDR1 MDHEN, CDR2 SYDVKM. The CDR3 has 15 residues. With 4 bases removed from V and 11 bases from J, the gap between germline ends came to 22 bases.

This clonotype was detected only a few times. J is TRBJ1-4 and V is TRBV2; D perhaps matches TRBD1 (6 bases). Germline CDR1 is SNHLY and CDR2 is FYNNEI. The length of the CDR3 is 14 residues. V lost 6 bases to trimming and J lost 4 bases, with 12 bases between them. CDR3 amino acids: CASRGGLVNEKLFF. Here the CDR3 DNA reads TGTGCCAGCAGAGGGGGGCTTGTTAATGAAAAACTGTTTTTT.

The chain has TRBV15 and TRBJ2-5; D possibly corresponds to TRBD2 (5 bases). The CDR3 is 15 residues long. The V and J ends lost 3 bases and 0 bases respectively, with 11 bases between them. The germline CDR1 and CDR2 sequences are LNHNV and YYDKDF (reference sequence). The CDR3 DNA reads TGTGCCACCAGCAGCTCTCTCGGGGACCAAGAGACCCAGTACTTC. Translation: CATSSSLGDQETQYF.

The V and J genes are TRBV29-1 and TRBJ1-5, with 10 bases identical to TRBD1. Germline assignment: CDR1 SQVTM and CDR2 ANQGSEA. The CDR3 length is 14 residues. Trimming removed 7 bases from V and 4 bases from J; junction bases left unmatched: 7. The DNA for the CDR3 is TGCAGCGCCTTGACAGGGGGCAGGAATCAGCCCCAGCATTTT. It encodes CSALTGGRNQPQHF.

This clonotype was observed a few times. The junction shows a germline mismatch at one end, possibly a read error. The chain couples TRBV9 to TRBJ2-7, with 7 bases matching TRBD1. The V gene's germline CDR1 is SGDLS and CDR2 YYNGEE. This CDR3 has 16 amino acids. As DNA, the CDR3 is TGTGCCAGCAGCGTAGGGGGTGGGACAGAGACCTACGGGCAGTACTTC. Protein: CASSVGGGTETYGQYF. The complete variable domain, with remaining parts taken from reference TRBV9 and TRBJ2-7, reads DSGVTQTPKHLITATGQRVTLRCSPRSGDLSVYWYQQSLDQGLQFLIQYYNGEERAKGNILERFSAQQFPDLHSELNLSSLELGDSALYFCASSVGGGTETYGQYFGPGTRLTVT.

In its sample, this clonotype was seen a few times. V and J are TRBV6-1 and TRBJ2-6; D might be TRBD1 (6 bases). Looked up from germline, CDR1 is MNHNS and CDR2 is SASEGT. There are 15 residues in the CDR3. The germline V and J ends were trimmed by 8 bases and 0 bases, with 11 bases remaining between them. CDR3 DNA sequence: TGTGCCAGCGGTCCGGACAGCTCTGGGGCCAACGTCCTGACTTTC. It translates to CASGPDSSGANVLTF.

Of note for this clonotype: A much larger clone is a single base away; this may be a read error. The DNA of the CDR3 is TGCGCCAGCAGACAGGGATTAGAGACCCTGTACTTC. Protein sequence: CASRQGLETLYF. The chain combines TRBV10-2 with TRBJ2-5, with TRBD1 as a possible D gene (6 bases). Per germline, CDR1 WSHSY and CDR2 SAAADI. The CDR3 totals 12 residues.

Ten or more counts support this clonotype. The gene calls are TRBV7-2 and TRBJ2-5, with 8 bases lining up with TRBD1. V was pared by 6 bases and J by 2 bases, with 8 bases of the junction left unmatched. CDR1 SGHTA and CDR2 FQGNSA come from the germline V gene. This CDR3 contains 15 residues. The DNA of the CDR3 is TGTGCCAGCAGACCCACCGGGACAGGACAAGAGACCCAGTACTTC. Protein product: CASRPTGTGQETQYF.

The rearrangement joins TRBV11-2 to TRBJ1-1; TRBD1 is a possible D gene (5 bases). Germline V lookup: CDR1 SGHAT, CDR2 FQNNGV. V was shortened by 5 bases and J by 4 bases, with 20 bases between the two germline ends. There are 16 residues in the CDR3. The CDR3 is CASSLGRGGWATEAFF. CDR3 DNA: TGTGCCAGCAGCCTGGGACGGGGGGGTTGGGCCACTGAAGCTTTCTTT.

J is TRBJ2-2 and V is TRBV12-5; 7 nucleotides match TRBD1. Germline-derived CDR1 and CDR2 are LGHNT and FRNRAP. This CDR3 is 16 amino acids long. Trimming took 7 bases from V and 1 from J; bases not matched to a gene: 9. The DNA for the CDR3 is TGTGCTAGTGTTTCCCCGGGACAGAGGAACACCGGGGAGCTGTTTTTT. Protein: CASVSPGQRNTGELFF. Full variable domain (rest looked up from reference TRBV12-5 and TRBJ2-2): DARVTQTPRHKVTEMGQEVTMRCQPILGHNTVFWYRQTMMQGLELLAYFRNRAPLDDSGMPKDRFSAEMPDATLATLKIQPSEPRDSAVYFCASVSPGQRNTGELFFGEGSRLTVL.